The clone carrying this T cell receptor beta chain was detected many times. TCRdb used MiXCR to reprocess the 5' RACE reads, holding one entry per CDR3 protein. The sample consists of about 25,000 distinct CDR3 sequences, roughly 4.4% of them appearing once. This sample stems from a study of early T cells in non-severe SARS-CoV-2 infection. CDR3 length equals 14 residues. The ends were cut back, 6 bases at V and 1 base at J, with 11 bases in the middle. The specimen was whole blood. This TCR was sampled from an adult who was a healthcare worker with PCR-confirmed SARS-CoV-2 infection or an uninfected control (not recorded which). The chain has TRBV12-3 or TRBV12-4 and TRBJ2-3; no clear D gene. CDR3 nucleotides: TGTGCCAGCAGCCCCACATGGGGCACAGATACGCAGTATTTT. This translates into CASSPTWGTDTQYF.